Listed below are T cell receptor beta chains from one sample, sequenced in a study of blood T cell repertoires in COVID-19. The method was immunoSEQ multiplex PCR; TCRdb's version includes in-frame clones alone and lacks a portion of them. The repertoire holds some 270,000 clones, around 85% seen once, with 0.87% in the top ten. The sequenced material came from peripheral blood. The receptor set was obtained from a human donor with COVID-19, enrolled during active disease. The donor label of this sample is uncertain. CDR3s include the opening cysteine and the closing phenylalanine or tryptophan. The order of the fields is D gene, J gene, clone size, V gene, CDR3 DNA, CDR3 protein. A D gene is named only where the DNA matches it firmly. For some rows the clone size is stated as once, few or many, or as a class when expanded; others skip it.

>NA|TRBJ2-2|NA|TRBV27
TGTGCCAGCAGTTCCCCGTACTGGACCGGGGAGCTGTTTTTT
CASSSPYWTGELFF
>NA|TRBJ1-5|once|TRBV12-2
TGTGCAAGTCGCAAGGGACAGCCGAGGGCCAATCAGCCCCAGCATTTT
CASRKGQPRANQPQHF
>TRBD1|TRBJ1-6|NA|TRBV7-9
TGTGCCAGCAGCTTAGTCTCCAGGGGGAATTCACCCCTCCACTTT
CASSLVSRGNSPLHF
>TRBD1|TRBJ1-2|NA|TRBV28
TGTGCCATCCAGACAGGGGGGTATGGCTACACCTTC
CAIQTGGYGYTF
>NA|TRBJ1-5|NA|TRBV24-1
TGTGCCACCAGTGACAGGGGAGATCAGCCCCAGCATTTT
CATSDRGDQPQHF
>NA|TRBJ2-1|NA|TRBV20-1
TGCAGTGCTAGTGGGGCAGGCGTCTACAATGAGCAGTTCTTC
CSASGAGVYNEQFF
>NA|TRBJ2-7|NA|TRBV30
TGTGCCTGGAGTGGTCTACGTGCCTACGAGCAGTACTTC
CAWSGLRAYEQYF
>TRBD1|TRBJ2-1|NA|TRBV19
TGTGCCAGTAGGGCAGGGGGCTATGAGCAGTTCTTC
CASRAGGYEQFF
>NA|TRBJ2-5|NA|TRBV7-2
TGTGCCAGCAGCCTCTGGGCAGGGAGGTCTGAGACCCAGTACTTC
CASSLWAGRSETQYF
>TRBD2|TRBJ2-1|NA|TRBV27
TGTGCCAGCAGTTTTGGGCTAGCGGGAGCCCTAGGTGGAGATGAGCAGTTCTTC
CASSFGLAGALGGDEQFF
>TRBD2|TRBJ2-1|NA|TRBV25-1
TGTGCCAGCAGTGATCCTCTAGCGGCCCCCTACAATGAGCAGTTCTTC
CASSDPLAAPYNEQFF
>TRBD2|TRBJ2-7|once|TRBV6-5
TGTGCCAGCAGCAGACTAGCGGAGCACTACGAGCAGTACTTC
CASSRLAEHYEQYF
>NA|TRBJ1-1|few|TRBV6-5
TGTGCCAGCAGTACAGAAACGAACACTGAAGCTTTCTTT
CASSTETNTEAFF
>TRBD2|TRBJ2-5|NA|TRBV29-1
TGCAGCGTTGTGGGGGGGGGACGCGAGAAGGAGACCCAGTACTTC
CSVVGGGREKETQYF
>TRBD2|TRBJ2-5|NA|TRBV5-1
TGCGCCAGCAGCGTGTTACTAGCGGGACAAGAGACCCAGTACTTC
CASSVLLAGQETQYF
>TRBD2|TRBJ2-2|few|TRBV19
TGTGCCAGTAGCTCGACTAGCGGGAGGGCTGGCACCGGGGAGCTGTTTTTT
CASSSTSGRAGTGELFF
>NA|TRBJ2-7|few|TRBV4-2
TGTGCCAGCAGCCCGCAGGGTAGGGGCGAGCAGTACTTC
CASSPQGRGEQYF
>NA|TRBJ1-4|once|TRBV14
TGTGCCAGCGCGGCGAGCTATAATGAAAAACTGTTTTTT
CASAASYNEKLFF
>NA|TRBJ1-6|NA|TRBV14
TGTGCCAGCAGCCAAGGAGCTAGCTCCTATAATTCACCCCTCCACTTT
CASSQGASSYNSPLHF
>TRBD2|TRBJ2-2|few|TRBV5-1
TGCGCCAGCAGCCGGGCAGCGGGACCCGCGAACACCGGGGAGCTGTTTTTT
CASSRAAGPANTGELFF
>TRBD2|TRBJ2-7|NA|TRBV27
TGTGCCAGCAGCCTAAGCCTAGGGGCTAGCGGGATTACCTACGAGCAGTACTTC
CASSLSLGASGITYEQYF
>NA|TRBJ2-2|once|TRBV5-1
TGCGCCAGCAGCTTGGAGGGGCGGAACACCGGGGAGCTGTTTTTT
CASSLEGRNTGELFF
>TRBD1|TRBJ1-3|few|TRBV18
TGTGCCAGCTCACGGGACAGCCCTCAGGGGGACACCATATATTTT
CASSRDSPQGDTIYF
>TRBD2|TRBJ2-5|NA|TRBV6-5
TGTGCCAGCAGATTACTAGCGGGAGCGGGCGAGACCCAGTACTTC
CASRLLAGAGETQYF
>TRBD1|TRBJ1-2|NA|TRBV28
TGTGCCAGCGGGAGTGGGACAGGGACGGTTTATGGCTACACCTTC
CASGSGTGTVYGYTF
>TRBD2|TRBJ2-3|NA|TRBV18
TGTGCCAGCTCACCGACTAGCGGGAGTGATACGCAGTATTTT
CASSPTSGSDTQYF
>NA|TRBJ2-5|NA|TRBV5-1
TGCGCCAGCAGCTTGGGGGACACCACCTGGAGTACACAAGAGACCCAGTACTTC
CASSLGDTTWSTQETQYF
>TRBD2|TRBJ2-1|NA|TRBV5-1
TGCGCCAGCAGCGCTCCTGCTAGCGGGACTTACAATGAGCAGTTCTTC
CASSAPASGTYNEQFF
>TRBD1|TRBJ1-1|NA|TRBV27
TGTGCCAGCAGTCCGGGGACAGAGCCTAACACTGAAGCTTTCTTT
CASSPGTEPNTEAFF
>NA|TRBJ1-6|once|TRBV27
TGTGCCAGCAGTCCCATCCCCGGGACTGGGGGTTCACCCCTCCACTTT
CASSPIPGTGGSPLHF
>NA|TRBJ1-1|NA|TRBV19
TGTGCCAGTGGGTGGTCCAGGGACACTGAAGCTTTCTTT
CASGWSRDTEAFF
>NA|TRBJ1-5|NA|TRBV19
TGTGCCAGTAAATCCATGGACAGTAGCAATCAGCCCCAGCATTTT
CASKSMDSSNQPQHF
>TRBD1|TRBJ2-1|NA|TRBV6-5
TGTGCCAGCAAGTTGGCCGAGGGGGCTTACAATGAGCAGTTCTTC
CASKLAEGAYNEQFF
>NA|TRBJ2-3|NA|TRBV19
TGTGCCAGTAGTATAACCCCCCAAAGGGGAGATACGCAGTATTTT
CASSITPQRGDTQYF
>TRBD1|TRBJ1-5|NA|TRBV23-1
TGCGCCAGCAGTCGCCCTGGACAGGAGCCTACAGCCCAGCATTTT
CASSRPGQEPTAQHF
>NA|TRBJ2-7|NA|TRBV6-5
TGTGTGATCGACAGTTCGTCCTCCTACGAGCAGTACTTC
CVIDSSSSYEQYF
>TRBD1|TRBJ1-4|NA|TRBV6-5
TGTGCCAGCAGTTACAACGGACAGGGGAATGAAAAACTGTTTTTT
CASSYNGQGNEKLFF
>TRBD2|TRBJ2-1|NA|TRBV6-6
TGTGCCAGCAGTCTGGGACTAGCGGCGCAGTTCTTC
CASSLGLAAQFF
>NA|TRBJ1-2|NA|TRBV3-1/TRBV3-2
TGTGCCAGCAGCCAAGATTGGGTCTCTGGCGGGGGGAACTATGGCTACACCTTC
CASSQDWVSGGGNYGYTF
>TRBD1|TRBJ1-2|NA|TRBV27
TGTGCCAGCAGTTTATCCCCCTTTAACAGGGGGAGCTACACCTTC
CASSLSPFNRGSYTF
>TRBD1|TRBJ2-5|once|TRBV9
TGTGCCAGCAGCGCCACAGGGGGCTGGGAGACCCAGTACTTC
CASSATGGWETQYF
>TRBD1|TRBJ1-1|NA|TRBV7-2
TGTGCCAGCAGCTCGGACAGGGGGGTCGCTGAAGCTTTCTTT
CASSSDRGVAEAFF